Listed here are 18 T cell receptor beta chains from one sample, sequenced in a study of long-term antiretroviral therapy in people with HIV. Samples were assayed with immunoSEQ v3.0 at survey level. Data came from immunoSEQ multiplex PCR; TCRdb stores just in-frame clones and leaves some out. The sample shows under 30,000 clones, roughly 82% of them seen only once. The material sequenced was unsorted PBMCs, taken 0.8 years before starting antiretroviral therapy. These receptor sequences come from a man younger than 35 with HIV.

The rearrangement links TRBV25-1 to TRBJ2-7, with TRBD1 matching 8 bases. This CDR3 is built from 14 residues. Germline values: CDR1 MGHDK, CDR2 SYGVNS. Losses at the gene ends were 2 bases for V and 4 bases for J; bases not matched to a gene: 4. In nucleotides, the CDR3 is TGTGCCAGCAGTGAAGGGACAGGCGGGTACGAGCAGTACTTC. The encoded protein is CASSEGTGGYEQYF.

The V call is TRBV4-1, the J call TRBJ2-5; 8 bases are a match to TRBD2. There are 15 residues in the CDR3. Trimming cost V 4 bases and J 2 bases; bases outside gene matches: 6. Germline loops: CDR1 MGHRA, CDR2 YSYEKL. The CDR3 is CASSPIAGLQETQYF. The CDR3 nucleotides read TGCGCCAGCAGCCCCATAGCGGGATTGCAAGAGACCCAGTACTTC.

This clone was recorded only once. The chain recombines TRBV11-2 with TRBJ2-3; the match to TRBD1 covers 7 bases. Germline CDR1 and CDR2: SGHAT and FQNNGV. V dropped 1 base and J dropped 4; count of bases not matched to a gene: 5. The CDR3 is made up of 15 amino acids. The CDR3 sequence: CASSLATGTPDTQYF. The CDR3 DNA sequence: TGTGCCAGCAGCTTAGCGACAGGGACCCCAGATACGCAGTATTTT.

The CDR3 DNA reads as TGTGCCAGCAGTACGGATAGCAATCAGCCCCAGCATTTT. Protein sequence: CASSTDSNQPQHF. The V call is TRBV27, the J call TRBJ1-5; D remains unclear. The CDR3 sequence is 13 residues long. Trimming shortened V by 5 bases and J by 0 bases, and 5 bases separated the two germline ends. Germline CDR1 MNHEY, CDR2 SMNVEV (reference sequence).

The V gene is TRBV11-2, the J gene TRBJ2-1; no reliable D call. V was pared by 3 bases and J by 4 bases, with 1 base between. This CDR3 is built from 11 residues. CDR1 and CDR2 from the germline V gene are SGHAT and FQNNGV. The CDR3 nucleotides are TGTGCCAGCAGCTTTTACAATGAGCAGTTCTTC. Protein sequence: CASSFYNEQFF.

The sample holds one count of this clone. The chain recombines TRBV2 with TRBJ1-5; D possibly corresponds to TRBD1 (5 bases). The V and J ends lost 6 bases and 0 bases respectively, with 12 bases between them. Germline V lookup: CDR1 SNHLY, CDR2 FYNNEI. The CDR3 consists of 15 residues. CDR3 residues: CASRYDSYSNQPQHF. The CDR3 nucleotides are TGTGCCAGCAGATATGACAGCTATAGCAATCAGCCCCAGCATTTT. The full variable domain, its missing parts supplied by reference TRBV2 and TRBJ1-5, is EPEVTQTPSHQVTQMGQEVILRCVPISNHLYFYWYRQILGQKVEFLVSFYNNEISEKSEIFDDQFSVERPDGSNFTLKIRSTKLEDSAMYFCASRYDSYSNQPQHFGDGTRLSIL.

The chain joins TRBV27 to TRBJ2-7, with TRBD2 as a possible D gene (6 bases). The V end was cut by 3 bases, the J end by 3 bases, with 12 bases between. The CDR3 consists of 14 residues. The germline V gene has CDR1 MNHEY and CDR2 SMNVEV (reference sequence). The CDR3 spells CASSFGGVGYEQYF. For the CDR3, the DNA is TGTGCCAGCAGTTTCGGGGGTGTGGGCTACGAGCAGTACTTC.

V is TRBV27 and J is TRBJ2-1, with 7 bases fitting TRBD1. This CDR3 region has 12 residues. J was trimmed by 7 bases and V by 8 bases; bases with no gene match: 5. In germline, CDR1 is MNHEY, CDR2 SMNVEV (reference sequence). The CDR3 here is CASQEQGNEQFF. Written as DNA, the CDR3 is TGTGCCAGCCAAGAACAGGGGAATGAGCAGTTCTTC.

The chain links TRBV6-6 to TRBJ2-2; 10 bases match TRBD1. The CDR3 runs to 15 residues. Germline V gene data show CDR1 as MNHNY and CDR2 as SVGAGI (reference sequence). J was trimmed by 6 bases and V by 2 bases; bases with no gene match: 3. DNA for the CDR3: TGTGCCAGCAGTTACCTGGACAGGGGGTCCGGGGAGCTGTTTTTT. Protein sequence: CASSYLDRGSGELFF.

In nucleotides, the CDR3 is TGTGCCAGCAGCTTAGGACTAGCGGGCTCCTACGAGCAGTACTTC. Translated: CASSLGLAGSYEQYF. The chain links TRBV5-4 to TRBJ2-7, with 11 bases aligning to TRBD2. Germline loops: CDR1 SGHNT, CDR2 YYREEE (reference sequence). This CDR3 has 15 amino acids. Trimming took 2 bases from V and 0 from J; bases not matched to a gene: 1.

The gene calls are TRBV5-1 and TRBJ1-4, with D perhaps TRBD1 (5 bases). The CDR3 sequence is 17 residues long. Germline values: CDR1 SGHRS, CDR2 YFSETQ. V dropped 3 bases and J dropped 4 bases, with 19 bases sitting between them. CDR3 nucleotide sequence: TGCGCCAGCAGCTGGCTCGGAGGGGCGTACGATAATGAAAAACTGTTTTTT. Translation: CASSWLGGAYDNEKLFF.

The rearrangement joins TRBV2 to TRBJ2-5; D gene uncertain. CDR3 size: 12 residues. V gave up 8 bases and J gave up 1 base, with 8 bases separating them. CDR1 is SNHLY, CDR2 FYNNEI, per germline. This CDR3 reads CASGAAQETQYF. The DNA of the CDR3 is TGTGCCAGCGGCGCAGCCCAAGAGACCCAGTACTTC.

This clone was counted once. The chain joins TRBV5-6 to TRBJ1-2; TRBD1 matches at 9 bases. The V and J ends lost 5 bases and 3 bases, in that order; junction bases with no gene match: 14. The CDR3 length is 17 residues. Germline V CDR1 and CDR2: SGHDT, YYEEEE. The CDR3 here is CASSYYLHRGRDYGYTF. DNA of the CDR3: TGTGCCAGCAGTTATTACCTACACAGGGGGCGGGACTATGGCTACACCTTC.

Points on this clone: Other DNA sequences within the sample encode an identical CDR3. The rearrangement uses TRBV28 and TRBJ1-4, with D unresolved. In germline, CDR1 is MDHEN, CDR2 SYDVKM. The CDR3 is 14 amino acids. Deletions cut 6 bases from V and 0 bases from J, with 8 bases between. The CDR3 DNA reads TGTGCCAGCAGCCCAGCCTCAACTAATGAAAAACTGTTTTTT. As protein: CASSPASTNEKLFF.

This chain links TRBV27 with TRBJ1-5, with D maybe TRBD1 (6 bases). This CDR3 contains 15 residues. The V end lost 5 bases, the J end lost 6 bases, and 17 bases lay between the germline ends. From germline, CDR1 is MNHEY and CDR2 SMNVEV (reference sequence). Written as DNA, the CDR3 is TGTGCCAGCAGTCCGCGTCTGGGGGCTCGTCAGCCCCAGCATTTT. This encodes CASSPRLGARQPQHF.

The count of this clone is one. The CDR3 region is CASSEQGHIGNTIYF. The CDR3 DNA follows: TGTGCCAGCAGTGAACAGGGCCACATTGGAAACACCATATATTTT. J is TRBJ1-3 and V is TRBV6-1; tentative D call: TRBD1 (5 bases). The CDR3 sequence is 15 residues long. The ends were cut back, 2 bases at V and 3 bases at J, with 11 bases in the middle. In germline, CDR1 is MNHNS, CDR2 SASEGT.

The V call is TRBV19, the J call TRBJ2-1, with 11 positions matching TRBD1. Trimming took 8 bases from V and 3 from J; bases not matched to a gene: 3. Germline V gene sequence: CDR1 LNHDA, CDR2 SQIVND (reference sequence). CDR3 length equals 14 residues. The CDR3: CASSGTGGYNEQFF. The CDR3 DNA reads TGTGCCAGTTCCGGGACAGGGGGCTACAATGAGCAGTTCTTC.

This clone counts as medium-sized (0.01 to 0.1%). In the same sample, other DNA sequences code for this CDR3. This rearrangement joins TRBV30 to TRBJ1-3; no clear D gene. CDR1 GTSNPN and CDR2 SVGIG come from the germline V gene (reference sequence). Trimming took off 3 bases at V and 0 bases at J, with 3 bases between the two ends. The CDR3 has 12 amino acids. The CDR3 DNA sequence: TGTGCCTGGAGGGGCTCTGGAAACACCATATATTTT. Its protein product is CAWRGSGNTIYF.